Described below is a single T cell receptor beta chain sequence and its context. The method was immunoSEQ multiplex PCR; TCRdb's version includes in-frame clones alone and lacks a portion of them. Found here are 250,000 to 350,000 clones, around four fifths of them singletons; the top ten hold around 4.2%. The sample originates from a study of blood T cell repertoires in COVID-19. Study-level information: Nucleic acid was either cDNA or gDNA, and it came from T cells, B-cell-depleted T cells, or PBMCs.

The CDR3 length is 16 residues. J gave up 5 bases and V 5 bases, and 10 bases lay outside the gene matches. Germline V gives CDR1 SNHLY, CDR2 FYNNEI. V and J are TRBV2 and TRBJ1-5, with 9 bases aligning to TRBD1. Sequenced input: peripheral blood. The TCR originated in a woman aged 50 to 60 with active or convalescent COVID-19. The CDR3 DNA follows: TGTGCCAGCAGTCCAGACCGGGACAGGGCCCATCAGCCCCAGCATTTT. Protein sequence: CASSPDRDRAHQPQHF.